The rows below give T cell receptor beta chains drawn from one sample of a study of blood T cells in healthy people across ages. MiXCR was run by TCRdb on the 5' RACE reads, yielding one entry per CDR3 protein. The sample gives some 370,000 distinct CDR3 sequences, roughly half of which show up once; 45% to 65% is in the top ten. The sample consisted of blood. These receptors all come from a man in his 60s in good health. CDR3s include the opening cysteine and the closing phenylalanine or tryptophan. D genes are given only for firm matches. A clone size is listed for some rows: how often the clone was seen (once, few, many), or a class if it is expanded.

j_call d_call v_call clone_size cdr3_length cdr3_nt cdr3_aa
TRBJ2-7 TRBD2 TRBV20-1 few 15 TGCAGTGCTAGAGATTCGGGAGGGTTTGGCTACGAGCAGTACTTC CSARDSGGFGYEQYF
TRBJ2-3 TRBD2 TRBV27 - 15 TGTGCCAGCAGTTCCGGGACTAGCCCAACAGATACGCAGTATTTT CASSSGTSPTDTQYF
TRBJ2-3 TRBD2 TRBV7-2 few 15 TGTGCCAGCAGCAGAGCGGCGGGGGGCACAGATACGCAGTATTTT CASSRAAGGTDTQYF
TRBJ2-7 TRBD2 TRBV28 - 15 TGTGCCAGCAGGCAGACTAGCGGATCCTCCTACGAGCAGTACTTC CASRQTSGSSYEQYF
TRBJ2-7 - TRBV6-5 few 15 TGTGCCAGCAGTTACGATACACAGGGAGGCTACGAGCAGTACTTC CASSYDTQGGYEQYF
TRBJ2-1 - TRBV28 once 14 TGTGCCAGCGGAGGCCGACGGGGGTCGAATGAGCAGTTCTTC CASGGRRGSNEQFF
TRBJ1-2 - TRBV7-9 - 11 TGTGCCAGCAGCTGGGACGGTGGCTACACCTTC CASSWDGGYTF
TRBJ1-1 - TRBV5-1 - 13 TGCGCCAGCAGCTTCGTATTGAACACTGAAGCTTTCTTT CASSFVLNTEAFF
TRBJ2-2 - TRBV29-1 - 12 TGCAGCGTTGAACTGGGGGCCGGGGAGCTGTTTTTT CSVELGAGELFF
TRBJ2-7 - TRBV20-1 - 11 TGCAGTGCTTTTCTCAACTACGAGCAGTACTTC CSAFLNYEQYF
TRBJ2-7 - TRBV12-3/TRBV12-4 - 13 TGTGCCAGCAGTCAAACAGGGCCCTACGAGCAGTACTTC CASSQTGPYEQYF
TRBJ2-4 - TRBV6-2/TRBV6-3 - 16 TGTGCCAGCAGCAACCCACGGCAGATATCCCTAAACATTCAGTACTTC CASSNPRQISLNIQYF
TRBJ2-3 TRBD2 TRBV19 - 15 TGTGCCAGTAGTATGGAGGCGGGGGGGCCTCCTACGCAGTATTTT CASSMEAGGPPTQYF
TRBJ2-6 - TRBV27 few 17 TGTGCCAGCAGTCCGACAGGTACGGGCTCTGGGGCCAACGTCCTGACTTTC CASSPTGTGSGANVLTF
TRBJ2-7 - TRBV27 - 14 TGTGCCAGCAGTTTATTGGGGGGCCGGAACGAGCAGTACTTC CASSLLGGRNEQYF
TRBJ2-3 - TRBV7-6 - 15 TGTGCCAGCAGCTTAGTTGGGCGGCGCACAGATACGCAGTATTTT CASSLVGRRTDTQYF
TRBJ2-1 - TRBV5-1 few 16 TGCGCCAGCAGCTTGGCCGCCCCGGGTGGCTACAATGAGCAGTTCTTC CASSLAAPGGYNEQFF
TRBJ2-7 - TRBV4-1 - 14 TGCGCCAGCAGCCAAGATCTGGGACGCCCCGAGCAGTACTTC CASSQDLGRPEQYF
TRBJ2-4 - TRBV7-2 few 12 TGTGCCAGCAGCTTAGGTCAAAACATTCAGTACTTC CASSLGQNIQYF
TRBJ2-6 - TRBV2 - 15 TGTGCCAGCAGCGAGACAGGCTCTGGGGCCAACGTCCTGACTTTC CASSETGSGANVLTF
TRBJ2-7 - TRBV10-3 - 13 TGTGCCACCCAGGGTGACAGGACCTACGAGCAGTACTTC CATQGDRTYEQYF
TRBJ2-4 - TRBV11-2 - 15 TGTGCCAGCAGCTCAAATCCGCCCAGGGGAGACATTCAGTACTTC CASSSNPPRGDIQYF
TRBJ2-5 TRBD1 TRBV10-3 few 14 TGTGCCATCAGTACCGGGACAGGGAGGGAGACCCAGTACTTC CAISTGTGRETQYF
TRBJ2-1 TRBD2 TRBV11-1 once 15 TGTGCCTGCAGCCTTCTAGCGGGAGCTCTCAATGAGCAGTTCTTC CACSLLAGALNEQFF
TRBJ2-7 TRBD1 TRBV7-2 many 14 TGTGCCAGCACCAACAGGGGGGCAGGTTCCGAGCAGTACTTC CASTNRGAGSEQYF
TRBJ1-3 - TRBV2 - 15 TGTGCCAGCAGTAAGCAGGGCCTCTCTGGAAACACCATATATTTT CASSKQGLSGNTIYF
TRBJ2-7 TRBD1 TRBV7-9 few 15 TGTGCCAGCAGCTCCGGACAGGGGGCTATCCACGAGCAGTACTTC CASSSGQGAIHEQYF
TRBJ2-2 - TRBV11-2 few 15 TGTGCCAGCTCCGTAGGGGGGCGTGCCACCGGGGAGCTGTTTTTT CASSVGGRATGELFF
TRBJ2-7 - TRBV6-1 - 14 TGTGCCAGCAGTGAAGGCGCGGGCTCCTACGAGCAGTACTTC CASSEGAGSYEQYF
TRBJ2-7 TRBD1 TRBV6-5 few 14 TGTGCCAGCACCGGGACAGGTGACCCCTACGAGCAGTACTTC CASTGTGDPYEQYF
TRBJ2-5 - TRBV14 - 15 TGTGCCAGCAGCCAAGGACAGGCAAAACAAGAGACCCAGTACTTC CASSQGQAKQETQYF
TRBJ2-7 - TRBV7-2 many 15 TGTGCCAGCAGCTCCTTAGGGCAGACCTCCTACGAGCAGTACTTC CASSSLGQTSYEQYF
TRBJ2-5 TRBD1 TRBV24-1 - 16 TGTGCCACCAGTGGCCCCGGGACAGGGGGCGGAGAGACCCAGTACTTC CATSGPGTGGGETQYF
TRBJ1-6 TRBD1 TRBV6-2/TRBV6-3 - 15 TGTGCCAGCAAGGACAGGAGCTCCTATAATTCACCCCTCCACTTT CASKDRSSYNSPLHF
TRBJ1-2 - TRBV20-1 - 13 TGCAGTGCTAGGGACCGGAACCTCTATGGCTACACCTTC CSARDRNLYGYTF
TRBJ1-2 - TRBV20-1 - 11 TGCAGTGCCCCATTTAATTACCTCTACAGCTTC CSAPFNYLYSF
TRBJ2-1 TRBD1 TRBV4-2 - 14 TGTGCCAGCAGCCAAAGGACAGGGCTTCGTGAGCAGTTCTTC CASSQRTGLREQFF
TRBJ1-1 - TRBV7-3 - 13 TGTGCCAGCAGCTCACAGGAGAACACTGAAGCTTTCTTT CASSSQENTEAFF
TRBJ2-5 - TRBV4-2 - 15 TGTGCCAGCAGCCAAGAAGGAACTAGGAAAGAGACCCAGTACTTC CASSQEGTRKETQYF
TRBJ2-7 - TRBV6-2/TRBV6-3 - 12 TGTGCCAGCAGCCTCCGAATGAACGAGCAGTACTTC CASSLRMNEQYF
TRBJ1-2 - TRBV29-1 - 12 TGCATCGTTGAAGGGCCAGGGAACGGCTACACCTTC CIVEGPGNGYTF
TRBJ2-1 - TRBV7-9 - 15 TGTGCCAGCAGCTTAGGGCTCCTACAGGTGGATGAGCAGTTCTTC CASSLGLLQVDEQFF
TRBJ2-5 - TRBV7-8 - 13 TGTGCCAGCAGCTTGGGGACGGAGGGGTCCCAGTACTTC CASSLGTEGSQYF
TRBJ1-2 - TRBV3-1 - 16 TGTGCCAACAGCCAAGGTAGCAGGGCTGTTAACTATGGCTACACCTTC CANSQGSRAVNYGYTF
TRBJ1-1 TRBD1 TRBV11-2 many 14 TGTGCCAGCACCGCCGACAGGGCTATCACTGAAGCTTTCTTT CASTADRAITEAFF
TRBJ2-5 TRBD2 TRBV29-1 - 12 TGCAGCGTTACGACTAGCGAAGAGACCCAGTACTTC CSVTTSEETQYF
TRBJ2-3 - TRBV24-1 - 16 TGTGCCACCAGTGATTCACGAGCAAGGGGCACAGATACGCAGTATTTT CATSDSRARGTDTQYF
TRBJ2-3 - TRBV30 - 16 TGTGCCTGGAGTAAGGCGGGGGCCCCTAGCACAGATACGCAGTATTTT CAWSKAGAPSTDTQYF
TRBJ1-1 - TRBV10-3 - 13 TGTGCCATCAGTGATCAGGAGGCGGCTGAAGCTTTCTTT CAISDQEAAEAFF
TRBJ2-1 - TRBV6-5 few 12 TGTGCCAGCAGTTACAGGCCGGGTGAGCAGTTCTTC CASSYRPGEQFF
TRBJ2-1 TRBD2 TRBV10-3 - 15 TGTGCCATCAGTAATCCGACTAGCCCTTCCAATGAGCAGTTCTTC CAISNPTSPSNEQFF
TRBJ2-1 - TRBV5-1 - 15 TGCGCCAGCAGCTTTGGGGCAGGACCCTACAATGAGCAGTTCTTC CASSFGAGPYNEQFF
TRBJ2-5 TRBD1 TRBV18 - 15 TGTGCCAGCTCAGCTACAGGGGGCGCGGTAGAGACCCAGTACTTC CASSATGGAVETQYF
TRBJ1-6 - TRBV21-1 many 20 TGTGCCAGCAGCCCCAAAGGTATGAGGACAGGACCTAATTATAATTCACCCCTCCACTTT CASSPKGMRTGPNYNSPLHF
TRBJ2-3 TRBD2 TRBV11-2 - 17 TGTGCCAGCAGCCTTGGCCCGGGACTAGCGGGAGCAGATACGCAGTATTTT CASSLGPGLAGADTQYF
TRBJ2-7 TRBD1 TRBV6-5 - 16 TGTGCCGGCAGCCCTCGTGTCGGGACAGCCTCCTACGAGCAGTACTTC CAGSPRVGTASYEQYF
TRBJ2-3 TRBD2 TRBV7-3 many 15 TGTGCCAGCAGCGAGGATAGCGGGAGATGGGATACGCAGTATTTT CASSEDSGRWDTQYF
TRBJ2-5 - TRBV27 - 16 TGTGCCAGCAGTCCCCTCCCTCACAGGGCGTTCGGGACCCAGTACTTC CASSPLPHRAFGTQYF